Each of the 15 T cell receptor beta chains below was sequenced from the same sample in a study of response to subunit inactivated influenza vaccine. A single record per CDR3 protein comes from TCRdb applying MiXCR to the RT-PCR reads. The table has over 150,000 distinct CDR3 sequences, about 9% seen once. Specimen: non-naive T cells sorted from PBMCs, collected on the day of vaccination. These TCRs come from a man aged 45 to 65 who received an inactivated influenza vaccine.

This clonotype occurred a few times. The rearrangement uses TRBV15 and TRBJ2-7; D is unclear. Germline CDR1 and CDR2: LNHNV and YYDKDF (reference sequence). V dropped 1 base and J dropped 0 bases, with 7 bases sitting between them. The CDR3 runs to 14 residues. In DNA form, the CDR3 reads TGTGCCACCAGCAGAGGTGGCAGCTCCTACGAGCAGTACTTC. Protein: CATSRGGSSYEQYF. The full variable domain, in which reference TRBV15 and TRBJ2-7 provide the parts outside the CDR3, is DAMVIQNPRYQVTQFGKPVTLSCSQTLNHNVMYWYQQKSSQAPKLLFHYYDKDFNNEADTPDNFQSRRPNTSFCFLDIRSPGLGDTAMYLCATSRGGSSYEQYFGPGTRLTVT.

This chain's CDR3 is CASSLEDRGYEQYF. CDR3 nucleotides: TGTGCCAGCAGCTTGGAGGACAGGGGCTACGAGCAGTACTTC. This chain links TRBV5-5 with TRBJ2-7; 9 bases are shared with TRBD1. The CDR3 runs to 14 residues. In germline, CDR1 is SGHKS, CDR2 YYEKEE (reference sequence). V lost 0 bases, J lost 3 bases, and 1 base stayed unmatched.

The J gene is TRBJ2-7, the V gene TRBV3-1; 7 nucleotides match TRBD1. The CDR3 is 14 amino acids. The V gene end was trimmed by 4 bases and the J gene end by 2 bases; junction bases not matched to a gene: 5. Germline loops: CDR1 LGHDT, CDR2 YNNKEL (reference sequence). The DNA for the CDR3 is TGTGCCAGCAGCCGAGACAGGGACACCTACGAGCAGTACTTC. Its translation is CASSRDRDTYEQYF.

V is TRBV6-1 and J is TRBJ1-5, with D maybe TRBD1 (6 bases). CDR1 and CDR2 (germline): MNHNS, SASEGT. This CDR3 is 15 amino acids long. Trimming removed 6 bases from V and 2 bases from J, with 14 bases in between. CDR3 nucleotide sequence: TGTGCCAGCAGCCAGGGGAGGGGGGGCAATCAGCCCCAGCATTTT. Encoded protein: CASSQGRGGNQPQHF.

This clonotype was counted at least ten times. The chain links TRBV3-1 to TRBJ1-5; D remains unclear. The CDR3 has 14 amino acids. Germline CDR1 is LGHDT and CDR2 is YNNKEL (reference sequence). Trimming left V 1 base short and J 5 bases short, with 9 bases between. CDR3 DNA sequence: TGTGCCAGCAGCCAAGCATTGAGTTATCAGCCCCAGCATTTT. It translates to CASSQALSYQPQHF.

This clonotype was counted between two and nine times. The V and J genes are TRBV5-6 and TRBJ2-7; D is unresolved. The V end was cut by 0 bases, the J end by 0 bases, with 4 bases between. CDR3 length equals 13 residues. Germline-derived CDR1 and CDR2 are SGHDT and YYEEEE. CDR3 bases: TGTGCCAGCAGCTTGGGGAGCTCCTACGAGCAGTACTTC. It specifies CASSLGSSYEQYF.

The CDR3 bases are TGCGCCAGCAGCCAAGATCGGGACAGGGAAAACAATGAGCAGTTCTTC. It codes for CASSQDRDRENNEQFF. The chain links TRBV4-1 to TRBJ2-1; 9 positions match TRBD1. Germline assignment: CDR1 MGHRA and CDR2 YSYEKL. The length of the CDR3 is 16 residues. The junction had 5 bases not matched to a gene; V was cut back by 0 bases and J by 5 bases.

At least ten counts were recorded for this clonotype. The chain is built from TRBV5-1 and TRBJ1-1; D remains unclear. Germline CDR1 is SGHRS and CDR2 is YFSETQ. Trimming shortened V by 0 bases and J by 1 base, and 7 bases separated the two germline ends. This CDR3 is 14 amino acids long. The CDR3 spells CASSLGHQNTEAFF. DNA of the CDR3: TGCGCCAGCAGCTTGGGCCACCAGAACACTGAAGCTTTCTTT.

This clonotype came up a few times. J is TRBJ2-7 and V is TRBV10-2, with 11 nucleotides matching TRBD1. The CDR3 is 15 amino acids. Per the germline V gene, CDR1 is WSHSY and CDR2 is SAAADI. After removal of 3 bases from V and 1 base from J, the junction contained 2 bases not matched to a gene. CDR3 in DNA: TGCGCCAGCAGTGACGGACAGGGGGCTTCCTACGAGCAGTACTTC. Its translation is CASSDGQGASYEQYF.

The chain has TRBV4-3 and TRBJ2-1; 8 bases are a match to TRBD2. The CDR3 runs to 16 residues. Germline V lookup: CDR1 LGHNA, CDR2 YSLEER. After removal of 0 bases from V and 5 bases from J, the junction contained 6 bases not matched to a gene. This chain's CDR3 is CASSQDEAGVHNEQFF. In nucleotides, the CDR3 is TGCGCCAGCAGCCAAGATGAAGCGGGAGTCCACAATGAGCAGTTCTTC.

This clonotype turned up a few times. J is TRBJ2-3 and V is TRBV30, with D unresolved. V lost 3 bases and J 4 bases, leaving 14 bases between the germline ends. Per germline, CDR1 GTSNPN and CDR2 SVGIG (reference sequence). This CDR3 spans 14 amino acids. CDR3 amino acids: CAWSKIGTPDTQYF. The CDR3 nucleotides are TGTGCCTGGAGCAAAATCGGAACCCCAGATACGCAGTATTTT.

The CDR3 nucleotides read TGTGCCAGCAGCTTAAACCAGAGAGAGACCCAGTACTTC. It encodes CASSLNQRETQYF. The chain couples TRBV11-3 to TRBJ2-5, with no clear D. The germline V and J ends were trimmed by 2 bases and 4 bases, with 8 bases remaining between them. The CDR3 has 13 residues. The germline V gene encodes CDR1 SGHNT and CDR2 YENEEA.

Only a few counts were recorded for this clonotype. Its ends do not fully match the called genes, so a read error is possible. The chain links TRBV2 to TRBJ1-4, with D hard to call. The CDR3 loop spans 12 amino acids. From germline, CDR1 is SNHLY and CDR2 FYNNEI. CDR3 sequence reads: CASSQRIEKLFF. The CDR3 DNA is TGTGCCAGCTCCCAACGGATTGAAAAACTTTTTTTT.

This clonotype has just a few counts. The gene calls are TRBV12-3 or TRBV12-4 and TRBJ1-3, with D possibly being TRBD1 (5 bases). This CDR3 region has 14 residues. Trimming cost V 7 bases and J 0 bases, with 10 bases left between them. The CDR3 DNA follows: TGTGCCAGCAAGACACAGGACTCTGGAAACACCATATATTTT. Translating it yields CASKTQDSGNTIYF.

The chain carries TRBV10-3 and TRBJ2-1; TRBD1 aligns across 7 bases. The germline V gene encodes CDR1 ENHRY and CDR2 SYGVKD. The CDR3 covers 13 residues. Unmatched junction bases numbered 5, after V lost 3 bases and J lost 9 bases. The CDR3 DNA reads TGTGCCATCAGTGAAGGGACAGAAGTTGAGCAGTTCTTC. Its translation is CAISEGTEVEQFF.